The rows below give T cell receptor beta chains drawn from one sample of a study of early T cells in non-severe SARS-CoV-2 infection. TCRdb passed the 5' RACE reads through MiXCR, listing each CDR3 protein once. The data show 64,000 or so distinct CDR3 sequences, 13% seen once. The sample consisted of whole blood. All receptors derive from an adult who was a healthcare worker with PCR-confirmed SARS-CoV-2 infection or an uninfected control (not recorded which). Both conserved end residues are part of each CDR3. A D gene is named only where the DNA matches it firmly. Size tells how often a clone was seen (once, few, many) or the class of an expanded clone, and some rows leave it out.

d_gene: TRBD1
abundance: few
j_gene: TRBJ1-5
v_gene: TRBV5-4
CDR3aa: CASSSGDSYQPQHF
CDR3nt: TGTGCCAGCAGCTCCGGGGACAGCTATCAGCCCCAGCATTTT

d_gene: TRBD1
abundance: .
j_gene: TRBJ2-4
v_gene: TRBV20-1
CDR3aa: CSANDRDKNIQYF
CDR3nt: TGCAGTGCTAATGACAGGGATAAAAACATTCAGTACTTC

d_gene: .
abundance: few
j_gene: TRBJ1-3
v_gene: TRBV10-3
CDR3aa: CAISDTVSGNTIYF
CDR3nt: TGTGCCATCAGTGACACAGTCTCTGGAAACACCATATATTTT

d_gene: .
abundance: few
j_gene: TRBJ1-6
v_gene: TRBV3-1
CDR3aa: CASSLLRAGGNSPLHF
CDR3nt: TGTGCCAGCAGCCTTCTAAGGGCCGGCGGGAATTCACCCCTCCACTTT

d_gene: .
abundance: few
j_gene: TRBJ2-1
v_gene: TRBV2
CDR3aa: CASTPEREQFF
CDR3nt: TGTGCCAGCACCCCAGAGAGGGAGCAGTTCTTC

d_gene: .
abundance: few
j_gene: TRBJ2-3
v_gene: TRBV29-1
CDR3aa: CSVETVITDTQYF
CDR3nt: TGCAGCGTTGAGACAGTGATCACAGATACGCAGTATTTT

d_gene: TRBD1
abundance: many
j_gene: TRBJ2-7
v_gene: TRBV11-3
CDR3aa: CASSAGGHPYEQYF
CDR3nt: TGTGCCAGCAGCGCAGGGGGCCACCCCTACGAGCAGTACTTC

d_gene: .
abundance: few
j_gene: TRBJ2-2
v_gene: TRBV6-2/TRBV6-3
CDR3aa: CASRESNTGELFF
CDR3nt: TGTGCCAGCAGAGAATCCAACACCGGGGAGCTGTTTTTT

d_gene: .
abundance: few
j_gene: TRBJ1-4
v_gene: TRBV20-1
CDR3aa: CSARDLLGGTNEKLFF
CDR3nt: TGCAGTGCTAGAGATCTTTTGGGCGGAACTAATGAAAAACTGTTTTTT

d_gene: .
abundance: few
j_gene: TRBJ2-5
v_gene: TRBV7-6
CDR3aa: CASSLAREETQYF
CDR3nt: TGTGCCAGCAGCTTAGCGCGCGAGGAGACCCAGTACTTC

d_gene: .
abundance: many
j_gene: TRBJ2-1
v_gene: TRBV12-3/TRBV12-4
CDR3aa: CASSLLFEQFF
CDR3nt: TGTGCCAGCAGTTTACTTTTCGAGCAGTTCTTC

d_gene: TRBD2
abundance: many
j_gene: TRBJ2-5
v_gene: TRBV7-3
CDR3aa: CASSLTAPGLAGSRETQYF
CDR3nt: TGTGCCAGCAGCTTAACAGCTCCGGGACTAGCGGGGTCGCGAGAGACCCAGTACTTC

d_gene: TRBD1
abundance: .
j_gene: TRBJ2-5
v_gene: TRBV10-3
CDR3aa: CAAGDREDETQYF
CDR3nt: TGTGCCGCGGGGGACAGGGAGGACGAGACCCAGTACTTC

d_gene: .
abundance: .
j_gene: TRBJ2-5
v_gene: TRBV10-3
CDR3aa: CAISGRPYQQETQYF
CDR3nt: TGTGCCATCAGTGGACGCCCTTACCAGCAAGAGACCCAGTACTTC

d_gene: .
abundance: many
j_gene: TRBJ2-2
v_gene: TRBV7-6
CDR3aa: CASSLGWGVQAGELFF
CDR3nt: TGTGCCAGCAGCTTAGGGTGGGGCGTCCAGGCCGGGGAGCTGTTTTTT

d_gene: TRBD1
abundance: .
j_gene: TRBJ1-1
v_gene: TRBV7-9
CDR3aa: CASEGKDRGNTEAFF
CDR3nt: TGTGCCAGCGAAGGGAAGGACAGGGGAAACACTGAAGCTTTCTTT

d_gene: TRBD1
abundance: few
j_gene: TRBJ1-2
v_gene: TRBV6-5
CDR3aa: CASRPRQGGYYGYTF
CDR3nt: TGTGCCAGCAGACCGAGACAGGGCGGATACTATGGCTACACCTTC

d_gene: TRBD2
abundance: few
j_gene: TRBJ2-1
v_gene: TRBV10-2
CDR3aa: CASSPGTRNYNEQFF
CDR3nt: TGCGCCAGCAGTCCCGGGACTAGAAACTACAATGAGCAGTTCTTC

d_gene: .
abundance: many
j_gene: TRBJ1-2
v_gene: TRBV10-2
CDR3aa: CASSDPTGRTGYTF
CDR3nt: TGCGCCAGCAGTGATCCCACAGGGAGGACTGGCTACACCTTC

d_gene: TRBD1
abundance: many
j_gene: TRBJ2-5
v_gene: TRBV6-2/TRBV6-3
CDR3aa: CASSYGSEGAETQYF
CDR3nt: TGTGCCAGCAGTTACGGGTCCGAGGGGGCTGAGACCCAGTACTTC

d_gene: .
abundance: few
j_gene: TRBJ2-1
v_gene: TRBV20-1
CDR3aa: CSARQGEHEQFF
CDR3nt: TGCAGTGCCCGGCAAGGGGAACATGAGCAGTTCTTC

d_gene: TRBD1
abundance: .
j_gene: TRBJ2-7
v_gene: TRBV25-1
CDR3aa: CASSYDRVGEQYF
CDR3nt: TGTGCCAGCAGTTACGACAGGGTAGGAGAGCAGTACTTC

d_gene: TRBD2
abundance: many
j_gene: TRBJ2-3
v_gene: TRBV6-2/TRBV6-3
CDR3aa: CASTGLGSDTQYF
CDR3nt: TGTGCCAGCACCGGACTAGGGTCAGATACGCAGTATTTT

d_gene: TRBD2
abundance: .
j_gene: TRBJ2-1
v_gene: TRBV12-3/TRBV12-4
CDR3aa: CASSQAGGVRDEQFF
CDR3nt: TGTGCCAGCAGTCAAGCGGGGGGCGTGCGTGATGAGCAGTTCTTC